This T cell receptor beta chain originates from a study of cytomegalovirus exposure and HLA in healthy donors. Regarding the study as a whole: The investigators catalogued 150 to 200 TCR beta chains as cytomegalovirus-associated.

V dropped 0 bases and J dropped 1 base, with 5 bases sitting between them. Germline V lookup: CDR1 SGHRS, CDR2 YFSETQ. The CDR3 is 14 amino acids. TCRdb keeps only in-frame clones here, not all; method: immunoSEQ multiplex PCR. The table shows over 70,000 clones, with 70% to 90% occurring only once. Note on this clone: Its antigen is unidentified. Other DNA sequences in the sample encode the same CDR3.

This sequence was found in a woman aged 18-30 years in good health and CMV-seropositive. The V gene is TRBV5-1, the J gene TRBJ1-3; D remains ambiguous. Source material: PBMCs. In DNA, the CDR3 is TGCGCCAGCAGCTTGGGAGGGTCTGGAAACACCATATATTTT. This sequence encodes CASSLGGSGNTIYF.